Shown below are 3 T cell receptor beta chains from a single sample sequenced in a study of blood T cell repertoires in COVID-19. Assay used: immunoSEQ multiplex PCR; TCRdb lists only in-frame clones, some missing. Among about 60,000 clones, about 88% were seen once, and the ten largest hold more than 9%. The sample was peripheral blood. These receptor sequences come from a human donor in a cohort sampled during active COVID-19.

This sequence joins TRBV9 and TRBJ2-5; 7 bases line up with TRBD2. Germline V gene lookup returns CDR1 SGDLS and CDR2 YYNGEE. The CDR3 spans 15 residues. The junction had 10 bases not matched to a gene; V was cut back by 4 bases and J by 4 bases. CDR3 sequence: CASSSRGTGGETQYF. The CDR3, as DNA: TGTGCCAGCAGCTCTCGGGGGACGGGGGGAGAGACCCAGTACTTC. Looking up the rest from reference TRBV9 and TRBJ2-5 gives the full variable domain: DSGVTQTPKHLITATGQRVTLRCSPRSGDLSVYWYQQSLDQGLQFLIQYYNGEERAKGNILERFSAQQFPDLHSELNLSSLELGDSALYFCASSSRGTGGETQYFGPGTRLLVL.

V is TRBV4-3 and J is TRBJ2-2, with TRBD1 matching 7 bases. Germline-derived CDR1 and CDR2 are LGHNA and YSLEER. Losses at the gene ends were 6 bases for V and 4 bases for J; bases not matched to a gene: 20. The CDR3 spans 19 residues. The CDR3 nucleotides are TGCGCCAGCAGTTACGACAGGGCAGACTCCACCCTCTCCACCGGGGAGCTGTTTTTT. Protein sequence: CASSYDRADSTLSTGELFF.

The V call is TRBV19, the J call TRBJ1-1, with D perhaps TRBD1 (6 bases). CDR3 length equals 15 residues. Germline CDR1 LNHDA, CDR2 SQIVND (reference sequence). V was clipped by 5 bases and J by 1 base, with 14 bases between them. This CDR3 is CASSASGAGNTEAFF. In DNA, the CDR3 is TGTGCCAGTAGTGCGTCAGGGGCCGGGAACACTGAAGCTTTCTTT.